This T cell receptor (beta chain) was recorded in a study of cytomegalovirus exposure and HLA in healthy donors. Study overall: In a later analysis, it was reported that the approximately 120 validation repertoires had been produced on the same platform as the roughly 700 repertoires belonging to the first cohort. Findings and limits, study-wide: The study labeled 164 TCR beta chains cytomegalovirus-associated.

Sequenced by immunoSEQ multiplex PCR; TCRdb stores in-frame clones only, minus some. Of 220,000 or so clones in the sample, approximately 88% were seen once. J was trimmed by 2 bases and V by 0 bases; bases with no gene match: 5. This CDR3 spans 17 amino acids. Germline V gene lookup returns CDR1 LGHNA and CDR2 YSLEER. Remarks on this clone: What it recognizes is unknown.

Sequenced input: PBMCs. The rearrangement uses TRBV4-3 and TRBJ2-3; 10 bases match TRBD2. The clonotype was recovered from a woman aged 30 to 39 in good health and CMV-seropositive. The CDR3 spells CASSQDRAGGPTDTQYF. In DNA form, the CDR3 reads TGCGCCAGCAGCCAAGATCGAGCGGGAGGGCCCACAGATACGCAGTATTTT.